Following are 9 T cell receptor beta chains from one sample sequenced in a study of blood T cell repertoires in COVID-19. Assay used: immunoSEQ multiplex PCR; TCRdb lists only in-frame clones, some missing. The sample has 200,000 or so clones, roughly 84% seen once. The sequenced sample was peripheral blood. The receptor set was obtained from a woman of 80 years or more with COVID-19, enrolled during active disease.

J is TRBJ2-1 and V is TRBV5-1; 9 bases align to TRBD2. J lost 8 bases, V lost 0 bases, and 6 bases had no gene match. Per germline, CDR1 SGHRS and CDR2 YFSETQ. The CDR3 is made up of 15 amino acids. The CDR3 DNA reads as TGCGCCAGCAGCTTGGTGTCTAGCGGGGTTTATGAGCAGTTCTTC. Translating it yields CASSLVSSGVYEQFF.

The V call is TRBV7-8, the J call TRBJ2-4, with 7 bases that match TRBD2. Germline values: CDR1 SGHVS, CDR2 FQNEAQ. The CDR3 is made up of 19 amino acids. V shed 1 base, J shed 3 bases, and the junction held 15 bases outside the gene matches. The DNA of the CDR3 is TGTGCCAGCAGCTTAGAAGCGGCTTCACTAGCGAGCAACAAAAACATTCAGTACTTC. It specifies CASSLEAASLASNKNIQYF.

The chain employs TRBV24-1 and TRBJ1-4; 9 positions match TRBD1. The ends lost 3 bases at V and 7 bases at J; junction bases unmatched: 5. This CDR3 spans 15 amino acids. Germline CDR1 KGHDR, CDR2 SFDVKD. The CDR3, as DNA: TGTGCCACCAGTGATCCGGGACAGGGCGGTGAAAAACTGTTTTTT. Its translation is CATSDPGQGGEKLFF.

This clone appeared many times. This chain uses TRBV28 with TRBJ1-2; weak D call: TRBD1 (6 bases). V was shortened by 5 bases and J by 6 bases, with 16 bases between the two germline ends. The germline gives CDR1 MDHEN, CDR2 SYDVKM. CDR3 length: 14 amino acids. This CDR3 reads CASSLRGYSNGYTF. CDR3 sequence (DNA): TGTGCCAGCAGTCTCAGGGGCTACTCGAATGGCTACACCTTC.

This sequence joins TRBV12-3 or TRBV12-4 and TRBJ1-2; possibly TRBD1 for D (5 bases). CDR3 length: 12 amino acids. The ends were cut back, 6 bases at V and 3 bases at J, with 8 bases in the middle. CDR3 protein: CASSPTDYGYTF. CDR3 bases: TGTGCCAGCAGCCCGACAGACTATGGCTACACCTTC.

The V and J genes are TRBV7-2 and TRBJ1-4; D ambiguous. The germline V gene encodes CDR1 SGHTA and CDR2 FQGNSA. V was shortened by 2 bases and J by 8 bases, with 12 bases between the two germline ends. The CDR3 consists of 14 residues. CDR3 DNA: TGTGCCAGCAGCTTAAGAGGGCCGGGGGAAAAACTGTTTTTT. Translated: CASSLRGPGEKLFF. Full variable domain (rest looked up from reference TRBV7-2 and TRBJ1-4): GAGVSQSPSNKVTEKGKDVELRCDPISGHTALYWYRQSLGQGLEFLIYFQGNSAPDKSGLPSDRFSAERTGGSVSTLTIQRTQQEDSAVYLCASSLRGPGEKLFFGSGTQLSVL.

The chain uses TRBV28 and TRBJ2-3; 8 nucleotides agree with TRBD2. Germline loops: CDR1 MDHEN, CDR2 SYDVKM. There are 15 residues in the CDR3. J was trimmed by 2 bases and V by 4 bases; bases with no gene match: 5. The chain's CDR3 is CASSSTSGSTDTQYF. The CDR3 nucleotides read TGTGCCAGCAGTTCCACTAGCGGATCCACAGATACGCAGTATTTT.

The V call is TRBV29-1, the J call TRBJ2-7, with 8 bases fitting TRBD1. V gave up 4 bases and J gave up 3 bases; unmatched junction bases: 5. CDR3 length: 13 amino acids. From germline, CDR1 is SQVTM and CDR2 ANQGSEA. In DNA, the CDR3 is TGCAGCGTTGCGGGACAGGCAAGCTACGAGCAGTACTTC. Translation gives CSVAGQASYEQYF.

As to this clone: The same CDR3 can be traced to other DNA sequences in this sample. This rearrangement joins TRBV9 to TRBJ1-6, with 9 bases matching TRBD1. Germline trimming cut 5 bases from V and 8 bases from J; bases unmatched to any gene: 5. The CDR3 covers 14 residues. Germline V CDR1 and CDR2: SGDLS, YYNGEE. The CDR3 protein is CASSPRQGDSPLHF. For the CDR3, the DNA is TGTGCCAGCAGTCCGCGACAGGGGGATTCACCCCTCCACTTT.